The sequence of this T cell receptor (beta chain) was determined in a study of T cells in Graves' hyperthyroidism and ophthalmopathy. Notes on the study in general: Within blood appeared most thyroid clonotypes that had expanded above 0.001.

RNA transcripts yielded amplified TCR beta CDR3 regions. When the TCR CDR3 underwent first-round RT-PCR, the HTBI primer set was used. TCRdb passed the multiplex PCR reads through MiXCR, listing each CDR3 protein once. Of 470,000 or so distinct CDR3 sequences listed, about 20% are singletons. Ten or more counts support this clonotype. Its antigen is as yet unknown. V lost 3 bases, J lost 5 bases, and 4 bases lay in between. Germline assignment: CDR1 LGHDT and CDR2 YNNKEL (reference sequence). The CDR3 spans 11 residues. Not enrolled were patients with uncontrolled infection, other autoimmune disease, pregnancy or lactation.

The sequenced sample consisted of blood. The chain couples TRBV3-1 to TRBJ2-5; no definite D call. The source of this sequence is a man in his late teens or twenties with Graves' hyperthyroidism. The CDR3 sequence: CASSHWETQYF. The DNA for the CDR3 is TGTGCCAGCAGCCATTGGGAGACCCAGTACTTC.